This T cell receptor beta chain was retrieved from a study of blood T cell repertoires in COVID-19. This clone was picked up one time. Germline CDR1 reads ENHRY; CDR2 reads SYGVKD. Trimming removed 4 bases at V and 0 bases at J, with 16 bases between. CDR3 length: 18 amino acids. The data were produced by immunoSEQ multiplex PCR, yet TCRdb's version contains in-frame clones alone and is incomplete. Among 150,000 to 200,000 clones, approximately 82% were seen once, and the ten largest hold roughly 20%. The chain couples TRBV10-3 to TRBJ1-6; D gene uncertain. The sequence was collected from a man in his 60s who had recovered from COVID-19. The sequenced material came from PBMCs or T cells enriched from blood (not recorded which). Here the CDR3 reads CAISGGRSGSSYNSPLHF. CDR3 DNA: TGTGCCATCAGTGGGGGTAGATCGGGGAGCTCCTATAATTCACCCCTCCACTTT.